These 16 T cell receptor beta chains were sequenced from one sample in a study of identical twins. TCRdb itself ran the 5' RACE reads through MiXCR, one entry per CDR3 protein. The profile shows approximately 240,000 distinct CDR3 sequences, about an eighth of them singletons. Material: memory (CD45RO+) T cells sorted from blood. These receptors were collected from a woman aged 18-29 years in good health.

This clonotype showed up many times. The genes are TRBV11-2 and TRBJ2-3, with 12 bases aligning to TRBD2. This CDR3 has 18 residues. CDR1 is SGHAT, CDR2 FQNNGV, per germline. Trimming cost V 5 bases and J 2 bases; bases outside gene matches: 11. The CDR3 DNA is TGTGCCAGCAGCCCCCGGACTAGCGGGATCTGGCTCACAGATACGCAGTATTTT. It is translated as CASSPRTSGIWLTDTQYF.

This clonotype was counted ten times or more. This chain uses TRBV29-1 with TRBJ2-3, with D perhaps matching TRBD1 or TRBD2 (6 bases each). V was clipped by 4 bases and J by 9 bases, with 17 bases between them. Germline loops: CDR1 SQVTM, CDR2 ANQGSEA. There are 13 residues in the CDR3. The chain's CDR3 is CSVARGTGDTQYF. CDR3 DNA: TGCAGCGTTGCTAGGGGGACTGGGGACACGCAGTATTTT.

Only a few counts were recorded for this clonotype. This chain links TRBV5-6 with TRBJ2-4; 7 bases map to TRBD1. The CDR3 covers 16 residues. CDR1 SGHDT and CDR2 YYEEEE come from the germline V gene. V was clipped by 4 bases and J by 1 base; unmatched bases: 8. In DNA form, the CDR3 reads TGTGCCAGCAGCATCAGACAGGGTGAGGCCAAAAACATTCAGTACTTC. Translated: CASSIRQGEAKNIQYF.

This clonotype was counted a few times. The chain uses TRBV6-5 and TRBJ2-4; 10 bases align to TRBD1. V shed 2 bases, J shed 1 base, and the junction held 5 bases outside the gene matches. The CDR3 runs to 17 residues. Per the germline V gene, CDR1 is MNHEY and CDR2 is SVGAGI. The CDR3 loop reads CASSYPPGQGAKNIQYF. CDR3 nucleotide sequence: TGTGCCAGCAGTTACCCACCGGGACAGGGGGCCAAAAACATTCAGTACTTC.

V gene TRBV5-1 combines with J gene TRBJ1-2; D not certain. Trimming removed 1 base at V and 0 bases at J, with 4 bases between. Per the germline V gene, CDR1 is SGHRS and CDR2 is YFSETQ. The CDR3 loop spans 13 amino acids. The CDR3: CASSLSANYGYTF. For the CDR3, the DNA is TGCGCCAGCAGCTTGTCGGCTAACTATGGCTACACCTTC.

This clonotype was found a few times. The chain is built from TRBV5-5 and TRBJ2-7; 10 positions agree with TRBD2. Unmatched junction bases numbered 2, after V lost 2 bases and J lost 3 bases. The germline CDR1 and CDR2 sequences are SGHKS and YYEKEE (reference sequence). CDR3 length equals 14 residues. The CDR3 reads CASSLLAGYYEQYF. The CDR3 nucleotides read TGTGCCAGCAGCTTACTAGCGGGGTACTACGAGCAGTACTTC. Filled out from reference TRBV5-5 and TRBJ2-7, the complete variable domain reads DAGVTQSPTHLIKTRGQQVTLRCSPISGHKSVSWYQQVLGQGPQFIFQYYEKEERGRGNFPDRFSARQFPNYSSELNVNALLLGDSALYLCASSLLAGYYEQYFGPGTRLTVT.

The table lists this clonotype with a few counts. This sequence joins TRBV15 and TRBJ1-5; D is unresolved. Between the trimmed V and J ends, which lost 5 bases and 5 bases, there was a span of 22 bases. There are 17 residues in the CDR3. The germline V gene encodes CDR1 LNHNV and CDR2 YYDKDF (reference sequence). In DNA, the CDR3 is TGTGCCACCAGCCGACGATTCCAGAGGGCGGAGGATCAGCCCCAGCATTTT. This gives the protein CATSRRFQRAEDQPQHF. The full variable domain, its missing parts supplied by reference TRBV15 and TRBJ1-5, is DAMVIQNPRYQVTQFGKPVTLSCSQTLNHNVMYWYQQKSSQAPKLLFHYYDKDFNNEADTPDNFQSRRPNTSFCFLDIRSPGLGDTAMYLCATSRRFQRAEDQPQHFGDGTRLSIL.

This clonotype has just a few counts. The rearrangement links TRBV5-5 to TRBJ2-2; TRBD1 matches 9 bases. Per the germline V gene, CDR1 is SGHKS and CDR2 is YYEKEE (reference sequence). This CDR3 has 15 residues. J gave up 6 bases and V 6 bases, and 9 bases lay outside the gene matches. CDR3 sequence reads: CASTSAGTGPGELFF. CDR3 nucleotides: TGTGCCAGCACATCAGCCGGGACAGGGCCCGGGGAGCTGTTTTTT.

The sample holds a few counts of this clonotype. The CDR3 bases are TGTGCCAGCAGCAAGATGGACTCCTACAATGAGCAGTTCTTC. The encoded protein is CASSKMDSYNEQFF. This sequence joins TRBV12-3 or TRBV12-4 and TRBJ2-1; D is unresolved. CDR3 length: 14 amino acids. Trimming took 6 bases from V and 0 from J, leaving 9 bases between them.

The chain carries TRBV7-9 and TRBJ1-1; D call uncertain. Trimming shortened V by 5 bases and J by 1 base, and 11 bases separated the two germline ends. Germline V gene sequence: CDR1 SEHNR, CDR2 FQNEAQ (reference sequence). The length of the CDR3 is 14 residues. Here the CDR3 reads CASSPGLPNTEAFF. The CDR3, as DNA: TGTGCCAGCAGCCCCGGGTTGCCGAACACTGAAGCTTTCTTT.

This clonotype was seen a handful of times. The J gene is TRBJ2-3, the V gene TRBV6-5, with D unresolved. The CDR3 totals 14 residues. The germline V gene encodes CDR1 MNHEY and CDR2 SVGAGI. Trimming removed 2 bases at V and 6 bases at J, with 12 bases between. Here the CDR3 DNA reads TGTGCCAGCAGTTACACCGGTTCGCGCGATACGCAGTATTTT. Encoded protein: CASSYTGSRDTQYF.

The sample holds many counts of this clonotype. This chain uses TRBV7-9 with TRBJ2-7; possibly TRBD1 or TRBD2 for D (5 bases each). CDR3 size: 14 residues. Germline lookup yields CDR1 SEHNR and CDR2 FQNEAQ (reference sequence). Trimming stripped 0 bases from V and 0 bases from J, with 6 bases between. DNA for the CDR3: TGTGCCAGCAGCTTAGCGGGGGTCTCCTACGAGCAGTACTTC. It yields the protein CASSLAGVSYEQYF.

V gene TRBV20-1 combines with J gene TRBJ1-1; 9 nucleotides align to TRBD1. CDR1 and CDR2 from the germline V gene are DFQATT and SNEGSKA (reference sequence). The CDR3 has 13 residues. V gave up 3 bases and J gave up 7 bases; unmatched junction bases: 6. The CDR3 spells CSASSGQGDEAFF. For the CDR3, the DNA is TGCAGTGCTAGTTCGGGACAGGGCGATGAAGCTTTCTTT.

CDR3 sequence (DNA): TGTGCCACCAGTCCCCGGCTAGCGGGGGACACAGATACGCAGTATTTT. It translates to CATSPRLAGDTDTQYF. The chain joins TRBV15 to TRBJ2-3, with 10 bases that match TRBD2. Trimming at V came to 6 bases and at J to 2 bases, leaving 8 bases not matched to a gene. The CDR3 contains 16 residues. Per germline, CDR1 LNHNV and CDR2 YYDKDF (reference sequence).

This clonotype was recorded a few times. The chain joins TRBV6-1 to TRBJ2-3, with no clear D. CDR3 length: 14 amino acids. Trimming removed 2 bases at V and 6 bases at J, with 12 bases between. Germline values: CDR1 MNHNS, CDR2 SASEGT. The CDR3 loop reads CASSESQDRDTQYF. CDR3 sequence (DNA): TGTGCCAGCAGTGAATCTCAGGACCGGGATACGCAGTATTTT.

The chain combines TRBV20-1 with TRBJ2-7, with a possible D match to TRBD2 (6 bases). The CDR3 has 13 residues. The ends were cut back, 4 bases at V and 6 bases at J, with 16 bases in the middle. Germline CDR1 reads DFQATT; CDR2 reads SNEGSKA (reference sequence). CDR3 residues: CSATGPGGFEQYF. The CDR3 coding sequence is TGCAGTGCTACGGGACCTGGAGGGTTCGAGCAGTACTTC.